This passage covers 26 T cell receptor beta chains from one sample sequenced in a study of shared clonotypes between healthy human individuals. This table comes from immunoSEQ multiplex PCR, and its TCRdb copy is limited to in-frame clones, with some not included. The sample lists approximately 2.1 million clones, approximately 95% occurring once. Sequencing was carried out using naive CD4+ T cells from PBMCs. Subset in this sample: CD45RA+ positively selected. These receptors were collected from a man aged 18-30 years in good health. Some clones in this sample may be carry-over from other donors' samples.

The chain joins TRBV19 to TRBJ2-7; 10 nucleotides line up with TRBD2. The CDR3 extends over 15 amino acids. CDR1 is LNHDA and CDR2 is SQIVND in the germline V gene (reference sequence). The J segment lost 3 bases and the V segment lost 7 bases, leaving 9 bases of the junction unmatched. The CDR3 nucleotides read TGTGCCAGTATTGCTGGGGCTAGCGGGAGCTACGAGCAGTACTTC. This translates into CASIAGASGSYEQYF. Based on the CDR3 plus reference TRBV19 and TRBJ2-7, the full variable domain is DGGITQSPKYLFRKEGQNVTLSCEQNLNHDAMYWYRQDPGQGLRLIYYSQIVNDFQKGDIAEGYSVSREKKESFPLTVTSAQKNPTAFYLCASIAGASGSYEQYFGPGTRLTVT.

The J gene is TRBJ1-2, the V gene TRBV28, with no clear D. Germline assignment: CDR1 MDHEN and CDR2 SYDVKM. The CDR3 runs 17 residues. Trimming stripped 2 bases from V and 0 bases from J, with 16 bases between. The CDR3 DNA reads as TGTGCCAGCAGTTTAGGGTTAGGGAACCCTTCTAACTATGGCTACACCTTC. It is translated as CASSLGLGNPSNYGYTF.

This clone occurred once. The chain carries TRBV28 and TRBJ2-1; no clear D. Deletions cut 5 bases from V and 13 bases from J, with 12 bases between. Looked up from germline, CDR1 is MDHEN and CDR2 is SYDVKM. The CDR3 has 11 amino acids. The CDR3, as DNA: TGTGCCAGCAGTGTATACGGTAGTCAGTTCTTC. Translation gives CASSVYGSQFF.

V usage is TRBV6-5 and J usage is TRBJ2-7, with D possibly TRBD1 on 6 matching bases. Trimming took off 7 bases at V and 5 bases at J, with 21 bases between the two ends. The CDR3 is 15 residues long. The germline V gene encodes CDR1 MNHEY and CDR2 SVGAGI. CDR3 region: CASINPTGKEDEQYF. In DNA form, the CDR3 reads TGTGCCAGCATAAATCCGACAGGTAAGGAGGACGAGCAGTACTTC.

This chain links TRBV27 with TRBJ1-2; no definite D call. Germline assignment: CDR1 MNHEY and CDR2 SMNVEV (reference sequence). CDR3 size: 13 residues. Trimming cost V 3 bases and J 9 bases, with 14 bases left between them. CDR3 bases: TGTGCCAGCAGTTTCTATGAGATGGGGAGCTACACCTTC. It translates to CASSFYEMGSYTF.

The chain carries TRBV18 and TRBJ2-7; maybe TRBD2 (5 bases). Trimming removed 6 bases at V and 4 bases at J, with 19 bases between. From germline, CDR1 is KGHSH and CDR2 LQKENI. The CDR3 is made up of 15 amino acids. CDR3 bases: TGTGCCAGCTCCCACACGGGGAAAACCCAATACGAGCAGTACTTC. As protein: CASSHTGKTQYEQYF.

The chain employs TRBV9 and TRBJ2-1; D uncertain. Trimming cost V 0 bases and J 8 bases, with 12 bases left between them. Germline V CDR1 and CDR2: SGDLS, YYNGEE. This CDR3 comprises 14 residues. In DNA, the CDR3 is TGTGCCAGCAGCGTAGGCCCCAAGCGCCATGAGCAGTTCTTC. Encoded protein: CASSVGPKRHEQFF.

The chain recombines TRBV5-1 with TRBJ2-1; 7 nucleotides match TRBD2. There are 16 residues in the CDR3. Germline values: CDR1 SGHRS, CDR2 YFSETQ. J gave up 4 bases and V 0 bases, and 7 bases lay outside the gene matches. CDR3: CASSLGLSGLYNEQFF. CDR3 bases: TGCGCCAGCAGCTTGGGTCTTAGCGGGTTGTACAATGAGCAGTTCTTC.

Concerning this clone: At one boundary the junction diverges from the germline segment, which might be a read error. The CDR3 DNA follows: TGTGCCAGCAGTGTTACTGGGGGTGGAAGGGCAGTTTTT. Its translation: CASSVTGGGRAVF. The rearrangement uses TRBV25-1 and TRBJ1-1; the D gene is possibly TRBD1 (5 bases). Germline values: CDR1 MGHDK, CDR2 SYGVNS. The CDR3 sequence is 13 residues long.

The rearrangement uses TRBV7-2 and TRBJ1-1; D remains ambiguous. Per germline, CDR1 SGHTA and CDR2 FQGNSA. The CDR3 has 14 residues. Trimming cost V 0 bases and J 5 bases, with 10 bases left between them. CDR3 amino acids: CASSLALRVTEAFF. CDR3 sequence (DNA): TGTGCCAGCAGCTTAGCACTCCGGGTGACTGAAGCTTTCTTT.

A word on this clone: Within the sample, other DNA sequences also encode this same CDR3. The chain employs TRBV27 and TRBJ1-2; TRBD1 might be the D (5 bases). With 3 bases removed from V and 6 bases from J, the gap between germline ends came to 11 bases. The CDR3 has 13 amino acids. Germline V gives CDR1 MNHEY, CDR2 SMNVEV (reference sequence). CDR3 nucleotides: TGTGCCAGCAGTTTGTGGGGAGGGGATGGCTACACCTTC. Translation: CASSLWGGDGYTF.

The chain has TRBV2 and TRBJ1-1, with a weak D call TRBD1 (6 bases). The V and J ends lost 4 bases and 4 bases respectively, with 10 bases between them. There are 13 residues in the CDR3. The V gene's germline CDR1 is SNHLY and CDR2 FYNNEI. The CDR3 DNA is TGTGCCAGCAGTGGACAGGAGGGCACTGAAGCTTTCTTT. It encodes CASSGQEGTEAFF.

The chain has TRBV18 and TRBJ2-3; D possibly corresponds to TRBD2 (6 bases). Germline values: CDR1 KGHSH, CDR2 LQKENI. The CDR3 runs to 16 residues. The germline V and J ends were trimmed by 3 bases and 1 base, with 14 bases remaining between them. The CDR3 sequence: CASSPIQASGTDTQYF. The CDR3 DNA reads TGTGCCAGCTCACCGATCCAAGCTAGCGGCACAGATACGCAGTATTTT.

With respect to this clone: The sample carries other DNA sequences with the same CDR3. The chain uses TRBV6-1 and TRBJ2-1; 8 bases fit TRBD1. Germline V gene lookup returns CDR1 MNHNS and CDR2 SASEGT. J lost 4 bases, V lost 2 bases, and 4 bases had no gene match. The CDR3 loop spans 15 amino acids. The CDR3 protein is CASSERQGAYNEQFF. CDR3 DNA sequence: TGTGCCAGCAGTGAACGCCAGGGGGCTTACAATGAGCAGTTCTTC.

The J gene is TRBJ1-3, the V gene TRBV28, with D possibly TRBD1 on 6 matching bases. With 10 bases removed from V and 2 bases from J, the gap between germline ends came to 12 bases. The CDR3 extends over 13 amino acids. From germline, CDR1 is MDHEN and CDR2 SYDVKM. CDR3 coding DNA: TGTGCCACCGTTGGGGGCACTGGAAACACCATATATTTT. It encodes CATVGGTGNTIYF. Drawing the rest from reference TRBV28 and TRBJ1-3, the complete variable domain is DVKVTQSSRYLVKRTGEKVFLECVQDMDHENMFWYRQDPGLGLRLIYFSYDVKMKEKGDIPEGYSVSREKKERFSLILESASTNQTSMYLCATVGGTGNTIYFGEGSWLTVV.

V gene TRBV30 combines with J gene TRBJ2-5; perhaps TRBD1 as D (5 bases). V lost 8 bases and J 4 bases, leaving 23 bases between the germline ends. The CDR3 is made up of 15 amino acids. Germline values: CDR1 GTSNPN, CDR2 SVGIG (reference sequence). CDR3 in amino acids: CAATPLQGYGETQYF. The CDR3 nucleotides are TGTGCCGCAACTCCCCTCCAGGGTTACGGAGAGACCCAGTACTTC.

The chain couples TRBV6-1 to TRBJ2-7, with 7 bases matching TRBD1. This CDR3 spans 14 amino acids. Germline V gene sequence: CDR1 MNHNS, CDR2 SASEGT. V gave up 4 bases and J gave up 7 bases; unmatched junction bases: 10. In nucleotides, the CDR3 is TGTGCCAGCAGTGCGGACAGGCCAATGGGTGAGCAGTACTTC. It specifies CASSADRPMGEQYF.

This clone was observed once. The V gene is TRBV7-6, the J gene TRBJ1-4; D call uncertain. CDR3 length: 16 amino acids. Trimming removed 0 bases from V and 4 bases from J, with 12 bases in between. Germline V lookup: CDR1 SGHVS, CDR2 FNYEAQ. The CDR3 protein is CASSLAGRAINEKLFF. CDR3 nucleotides: TGTGCCAGCAGCTTAGCCGGACGGGCCATTAATGAAAAACTGTTTTTT.

The V gene is TRBV6-1, the J gene TRBJ2-7; 7 nucleotides align to TRBD1. This CDR3 spans 12 amino acids. V shed 6 bases, J shed 7 bases, and the junction held 6 bases outside the gene matches. Germline-derived CDR1 and CDR2 are MNHNS and SASEGT. The CDR3 nucleotides read TGTGCCAGCAGACAGGGGATAGAAGAGCAGTACTTC. As protein: CASRQGIEEQYF.

The chain carries TRBV7-9 and TRBJ1-3; D unclear. CDR3 length equals 16 residues. V was cut by 5 bases and J by 0 bases, with 14 bases left in between. Germline V gives CDR1 SEHNR, CDR2 FQNEAQ (reference sequence). The CDR3 protein is CASSIPSESSGNTIYF. CDR3 bases: TGTGCCAGCAGCATCCCCTCAGAGAGCTCTGGAAACACCATATATTTT.

The chain carries TRBV7-3 and TRBJ2-5; D may correspond to TRBD1 or TRBD2 (5 bases each). V was shortened by 2 bases and J by 5 bases, with 15 bases between the two germline ends. Germline V gene sequence: CDR1 SGHTA, CDR2 FQGTGA. CDR3 length equals 15 residues. Here the CDR3 DNA reads TGTGCCAGCAGCTTAGGCCCTCCCGGGGCGGAGACCCAGTACTTC. Its protein is CASSLGPPGAETQYF.

V and J are TRBV6-1 and TRBJ2-1; TRBD1 agrees at 8 bases. CDR3 length: 16 residues. Germline CDR1 MNHNS, CDR2 SASEGT. The V gene end was trimmed by 3 bases and the J gene end by 3 bases; junction bases not matched to a gene: 7. The CDR3 DNA follows: TGTGCCAGCAGTGACCCTCGACAGGGGATCTACAATGAGCAGTTCTTC. It codes for CASSDPRQGIYNEQFF.

CDR3 protein: CASSEERNNEKLFF. CDR3 DNA: TGTGCCAGCAGTGAAGAACGGAATAATGAAAAACTGTTTTTT. The chain couples TRBV6-1 to TRBJ1-4, with unresolved D. CDR1 and CDR2 from the germline V gene are MNHNS and SASEGT. V was trimmed by 1 base and J by 4 bases, leaving 7 bases between them. The CDR3 sequence is 14 residues long.

V is TRBV11-2 and J is TRBJ1-1; TRBD1 aligns across 7 bases. Germline assignment: CDR1 SGHAT and CDR2 FQNNGV. The junction had 4 bases not matched to a gene; V was cut back by 5 bases and J by 4 bases. The CDR3 has 13 amino acids. CDR3: CASSKSGGTEAFF. The CDR3 bases are TGTGCCAGCAGCAAATCAGGGGGCACTGAAGCTTTCTTT.

This clone showed up just once. The chain employs TRBV5-1 and TRBJ2-1, with a possible D match to TRBD2 (5 bases). The CDR3 contains 15 residues. Trimming stripped 4 bases from V and 3 bases from J, with 14 bases between. CDR1 is SGHRS, CDR2 YFSETQ, per germline. The CDR3 loop reads CASSAEGADYNEQFF. In nucleotides, the CDR3 is TGCGCCAGCAGCGCAGAGGGAGCGGACTACAATGAGCAGTTCTTC.

The rearrangement uses TRBV5-1 and TRBJ2-6, with TRBD1 identical over 10 bases. The J segment lost 1 base and the V segment lost 0 bases, leaving 4 bases of the junction unmatched. Germline V gene lookup returns CDR1 SGHRS and CDR2 YFSETQ. The CDR3 totals 18 residues. The CDR3 DNA follows: TGCGCCAGCAGCTTGGTCGGGACAGGGGCATCTGGGGCCAACGTCCTGACTTTC. Encoded protein: CASSLVGTGASGANVLTF.